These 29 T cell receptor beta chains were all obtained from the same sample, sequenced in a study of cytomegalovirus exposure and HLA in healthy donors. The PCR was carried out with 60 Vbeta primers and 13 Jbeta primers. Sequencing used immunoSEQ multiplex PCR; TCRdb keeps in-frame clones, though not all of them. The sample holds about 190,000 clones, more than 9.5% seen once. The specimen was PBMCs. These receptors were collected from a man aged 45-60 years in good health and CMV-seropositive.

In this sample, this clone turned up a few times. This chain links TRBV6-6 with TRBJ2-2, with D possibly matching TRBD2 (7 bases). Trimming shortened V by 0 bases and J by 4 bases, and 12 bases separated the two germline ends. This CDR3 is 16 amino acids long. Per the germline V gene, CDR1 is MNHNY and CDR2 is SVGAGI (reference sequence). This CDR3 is CASSYSRGGGTGELFF. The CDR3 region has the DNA TGTGCCAGCAGTTACTCAAGGGGGGGTGGCACCGGGGAGCTGTTTTTT.

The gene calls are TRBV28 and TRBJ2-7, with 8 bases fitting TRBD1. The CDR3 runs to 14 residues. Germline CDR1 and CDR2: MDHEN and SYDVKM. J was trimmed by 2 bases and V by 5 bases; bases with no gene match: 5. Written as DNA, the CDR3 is TGTGCCAGCAGTATCCGGACAGGGACCTACGAGCAGTACGTC. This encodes CASSIRTGTYEQYV.

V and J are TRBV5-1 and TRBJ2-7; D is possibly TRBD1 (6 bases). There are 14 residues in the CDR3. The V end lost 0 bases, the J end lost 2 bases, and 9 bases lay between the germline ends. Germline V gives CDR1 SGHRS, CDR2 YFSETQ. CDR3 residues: CASSLEGTTYEQYF. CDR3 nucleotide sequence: TGCGCCAGCAGCTTGGAAGGGACAACCTACGAGCAGTACTTC.

CDR3 in amino acids: CASSLEPPPLHF. The CDR3 nucleotides read TGTGCCAGCAGCTTAGAGCCCCCACCCCTCCACTTT. The chain joins TRBV7-9 to TRBJ1-6; no clear D gene. Trimming took 1 base from V and 11 from J, leaving 6 bases between them. Germline-derived CDR1 and CDR2 are SEHNR and FQNEAQ (reference sequence). The CDR3 runs to 12 residues. Combining the CDR3 with reference TRBV7-9 and TRBJ1-6 gives the whole variable domain DTGVSQNPRHKITKRGQNVTFRCDPISEHNRLYWYRQTLGQGPEFLTYFQNEAQLEKSRLLSDRFSAERPKGSFSTLEIQRTEQGDSAMYLCASSLEPPPLHFGNGTRLTVT.

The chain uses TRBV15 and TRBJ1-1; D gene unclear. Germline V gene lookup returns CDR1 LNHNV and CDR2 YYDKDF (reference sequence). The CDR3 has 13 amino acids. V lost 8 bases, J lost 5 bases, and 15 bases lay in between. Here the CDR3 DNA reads TGTGCCACCGCTCGGGGATGGGAAACTGAAGCTTTCTTT. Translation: CATARGWETEAFF.

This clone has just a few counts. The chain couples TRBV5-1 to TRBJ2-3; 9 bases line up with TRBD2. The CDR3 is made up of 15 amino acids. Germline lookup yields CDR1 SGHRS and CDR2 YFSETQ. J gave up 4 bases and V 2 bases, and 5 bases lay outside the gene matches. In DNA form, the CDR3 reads TGCGCCAGCAGCTTTAGCGGGGGAGAATCAGATACGCAGTATTTT. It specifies CASSFSGGESDTQYF.

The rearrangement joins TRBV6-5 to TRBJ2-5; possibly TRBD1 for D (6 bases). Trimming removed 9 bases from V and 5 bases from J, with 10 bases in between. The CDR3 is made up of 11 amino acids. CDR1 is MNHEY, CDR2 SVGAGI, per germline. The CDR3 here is CASTGLETQYF. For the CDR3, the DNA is TGTGCCAGTACAGGGTTGGAGACCCAGTACTTC.

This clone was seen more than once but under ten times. The DNA of the CDR3 is TGTGCCAGCTCACGGGACAGATACTATGGCTACACCTTC. Its translation: CASSRDRYYGYTF. The genes are TRBV18 and TRBJ1-2; 7 positions agree with TRBD1. The trim removed 4 bases at V and 3 bases at J, leaving 2 bases unmatched. This CDR3 region has 13 residues. The germline V gene encodes CDR1 KGHSH and CDR2 LQKENI.

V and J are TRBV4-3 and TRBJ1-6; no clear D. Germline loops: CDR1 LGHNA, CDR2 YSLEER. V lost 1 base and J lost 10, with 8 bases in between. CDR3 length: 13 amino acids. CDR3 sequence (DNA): TGCGCCAGCAGCCAAGTATCGGGGTCACCCCTCCACTTT. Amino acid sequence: CASSQVSGSPLHF.

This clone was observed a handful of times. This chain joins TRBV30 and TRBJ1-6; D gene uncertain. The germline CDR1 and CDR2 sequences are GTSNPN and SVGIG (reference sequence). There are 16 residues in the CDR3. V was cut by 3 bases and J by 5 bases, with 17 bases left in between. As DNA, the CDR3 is TGTGCCTGGAGCCGACTCCACTCTAGGAATAATTCACCCCTCCACTTT. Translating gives CAWSRLHSRNNSPLHF.

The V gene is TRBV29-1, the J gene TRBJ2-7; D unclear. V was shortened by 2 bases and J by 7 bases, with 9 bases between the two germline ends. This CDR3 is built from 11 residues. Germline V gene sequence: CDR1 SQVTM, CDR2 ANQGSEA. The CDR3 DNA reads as TGCAGCGTTGAATTGGTTCGGGAGCAGTACTTC. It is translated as CSVELVREQYF.

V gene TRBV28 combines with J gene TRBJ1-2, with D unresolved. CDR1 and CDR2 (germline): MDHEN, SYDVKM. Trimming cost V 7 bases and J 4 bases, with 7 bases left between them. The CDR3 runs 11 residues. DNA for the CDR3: TGTGCCAGCATCGCGAGCTATGGCTACACCTTC. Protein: CASIASYGYTF.

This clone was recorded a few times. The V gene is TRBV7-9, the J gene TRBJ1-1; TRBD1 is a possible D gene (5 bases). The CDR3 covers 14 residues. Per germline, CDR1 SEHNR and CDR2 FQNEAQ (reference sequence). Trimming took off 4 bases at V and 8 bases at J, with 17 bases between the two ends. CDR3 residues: CASSSFRRGGEAFF. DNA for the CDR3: TGTGCCAGCAGCTCCTTTAGAAGGGGAGGGGAAGCTTTCTTT.

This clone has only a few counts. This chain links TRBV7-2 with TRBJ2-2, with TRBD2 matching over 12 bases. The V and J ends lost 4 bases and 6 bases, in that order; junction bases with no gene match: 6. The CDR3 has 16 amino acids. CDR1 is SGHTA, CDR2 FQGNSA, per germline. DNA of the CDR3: TGTGCCAGCAGCTACCCTAGCGGGGGGGCTTCCGGGGAGCTGTTTTTT. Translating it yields CASSYPSGGASGELFF.

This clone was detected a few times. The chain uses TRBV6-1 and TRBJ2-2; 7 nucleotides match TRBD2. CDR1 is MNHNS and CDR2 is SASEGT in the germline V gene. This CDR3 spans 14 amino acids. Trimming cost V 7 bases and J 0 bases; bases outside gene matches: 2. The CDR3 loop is CASTAGANTGELFF. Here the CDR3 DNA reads TGTGCCAGCACCGCGGGGGCGAACACCGGGGAGCTGTTTTTT.

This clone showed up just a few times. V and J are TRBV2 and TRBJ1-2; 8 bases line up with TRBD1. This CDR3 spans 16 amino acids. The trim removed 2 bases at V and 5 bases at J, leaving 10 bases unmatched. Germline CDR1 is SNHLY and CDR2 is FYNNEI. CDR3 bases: TGTGCCAGCAGTGAATTCAGAGGACAGGGAGTTTATGGCTACACCTTC. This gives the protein CASSEFRGQGVYGYTF.

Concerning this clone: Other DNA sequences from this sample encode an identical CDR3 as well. The CDR3 DNA sequence: TGCAGTGCTGGGCCAGATACGCAGTATTTT. It translates to CSAGPDTQYF. V usage is TRBV20-1 and J usage is TRBJ2-3; D not resolved. Germline V gene data show CDR1 as DFQATT and CDR2 as SNEGSKA (reference sequence). The CDR3 consists of 10 residues. V was trimmed by 5 bases and J by 4 bases, leaving 4 bases between them.

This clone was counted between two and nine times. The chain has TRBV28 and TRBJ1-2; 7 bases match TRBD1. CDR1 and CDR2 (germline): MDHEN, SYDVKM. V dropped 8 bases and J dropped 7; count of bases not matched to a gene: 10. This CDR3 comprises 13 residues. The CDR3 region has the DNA TGTGCCAGCCAATCACAGGGGATGAGTGGCTACACCTTC. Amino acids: CASQSQGMSGYTF.

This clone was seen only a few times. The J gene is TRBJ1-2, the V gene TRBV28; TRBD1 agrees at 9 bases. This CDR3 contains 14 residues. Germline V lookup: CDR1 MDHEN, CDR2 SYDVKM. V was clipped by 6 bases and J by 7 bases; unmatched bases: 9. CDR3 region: CASSLTGGASGYTF. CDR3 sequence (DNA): TGTGCCAGCAGCCTTACAGGGGGCGCGAGTGGCTACACCTTC.

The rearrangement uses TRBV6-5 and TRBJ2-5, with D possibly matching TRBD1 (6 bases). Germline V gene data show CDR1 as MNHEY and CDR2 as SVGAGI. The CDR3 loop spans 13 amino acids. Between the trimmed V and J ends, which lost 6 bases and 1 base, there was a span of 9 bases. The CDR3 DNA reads TGTGCCAGCAGGCCGGACAGCCAAGAGACCCAGTACTTC. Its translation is CASRPDSQETQYF.

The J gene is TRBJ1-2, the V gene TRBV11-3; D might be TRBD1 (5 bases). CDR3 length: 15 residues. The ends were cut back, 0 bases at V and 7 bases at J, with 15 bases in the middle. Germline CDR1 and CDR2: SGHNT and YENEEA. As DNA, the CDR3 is TGTGCCAGCAGCTTAGACGGGGGATCCCTTGTTGGCTACACCTTC. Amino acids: CASSLDGGSLVGYTF.

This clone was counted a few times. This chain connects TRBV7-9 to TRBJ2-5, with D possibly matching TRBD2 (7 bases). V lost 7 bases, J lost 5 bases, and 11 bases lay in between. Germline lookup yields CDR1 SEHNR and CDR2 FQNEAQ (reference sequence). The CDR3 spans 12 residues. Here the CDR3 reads CASNREGETQYF. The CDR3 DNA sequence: TGTGCCAGCAACAGGGAGGGGGAGACCCAGTACTTC.

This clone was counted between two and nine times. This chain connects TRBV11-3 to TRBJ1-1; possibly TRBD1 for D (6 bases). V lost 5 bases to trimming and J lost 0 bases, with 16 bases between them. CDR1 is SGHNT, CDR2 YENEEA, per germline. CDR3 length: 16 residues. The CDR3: CASSPRQAILNTEAFF. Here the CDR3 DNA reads TGTGCCAGCAGCCCCAGACAGGCTATATTGAACACTGAAGCTTTCTTT.

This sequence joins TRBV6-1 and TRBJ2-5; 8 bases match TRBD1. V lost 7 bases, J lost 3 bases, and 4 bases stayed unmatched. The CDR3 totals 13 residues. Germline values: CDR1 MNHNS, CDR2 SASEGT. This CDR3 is CASMRTGKETQYF. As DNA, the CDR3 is TGTGCCAGCATGCGGACAGGGAAAGAGACCCAGTACTTC.

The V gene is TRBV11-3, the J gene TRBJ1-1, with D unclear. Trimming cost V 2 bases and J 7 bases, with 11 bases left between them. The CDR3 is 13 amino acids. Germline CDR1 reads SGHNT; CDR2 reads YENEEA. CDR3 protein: CASSLSLESEAFF. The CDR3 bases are TGTGCCAGCAGCTTATCCCTAGAAAGTGAAGCTTTCTTT.

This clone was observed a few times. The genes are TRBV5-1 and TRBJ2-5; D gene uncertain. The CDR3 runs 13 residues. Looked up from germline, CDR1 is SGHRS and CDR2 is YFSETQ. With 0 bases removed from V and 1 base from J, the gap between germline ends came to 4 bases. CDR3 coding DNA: TGCGCCAGCAGCTTGGCCCTCCAAGAGACCCAGTACTTC. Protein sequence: CASSLALQETQYF.

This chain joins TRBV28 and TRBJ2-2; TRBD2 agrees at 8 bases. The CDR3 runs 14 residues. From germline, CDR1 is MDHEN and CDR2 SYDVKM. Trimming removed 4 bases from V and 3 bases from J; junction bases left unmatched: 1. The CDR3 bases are TGTGCCAGCAGTTGGCGGGAGGACACCGGGGAGCTGTTTTTT. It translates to CASSWREDTGELFF.

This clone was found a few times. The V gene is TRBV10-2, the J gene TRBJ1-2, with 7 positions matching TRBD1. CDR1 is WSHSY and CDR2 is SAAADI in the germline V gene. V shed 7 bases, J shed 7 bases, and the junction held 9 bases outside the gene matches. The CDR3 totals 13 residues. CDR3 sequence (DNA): TGCGCCAGCACCCGACAGGGAGCCTTTGGCTACACCTTC. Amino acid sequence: CASTRQGAFGYTF.

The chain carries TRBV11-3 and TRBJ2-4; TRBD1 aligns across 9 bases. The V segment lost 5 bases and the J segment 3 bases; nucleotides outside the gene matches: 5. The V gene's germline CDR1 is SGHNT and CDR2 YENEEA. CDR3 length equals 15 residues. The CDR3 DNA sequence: TGTGCCAGCAGCCCTAGGACAGGGGTCAAAAACATTCAGTACTTC. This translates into CASSPRTGVKNIQYF.